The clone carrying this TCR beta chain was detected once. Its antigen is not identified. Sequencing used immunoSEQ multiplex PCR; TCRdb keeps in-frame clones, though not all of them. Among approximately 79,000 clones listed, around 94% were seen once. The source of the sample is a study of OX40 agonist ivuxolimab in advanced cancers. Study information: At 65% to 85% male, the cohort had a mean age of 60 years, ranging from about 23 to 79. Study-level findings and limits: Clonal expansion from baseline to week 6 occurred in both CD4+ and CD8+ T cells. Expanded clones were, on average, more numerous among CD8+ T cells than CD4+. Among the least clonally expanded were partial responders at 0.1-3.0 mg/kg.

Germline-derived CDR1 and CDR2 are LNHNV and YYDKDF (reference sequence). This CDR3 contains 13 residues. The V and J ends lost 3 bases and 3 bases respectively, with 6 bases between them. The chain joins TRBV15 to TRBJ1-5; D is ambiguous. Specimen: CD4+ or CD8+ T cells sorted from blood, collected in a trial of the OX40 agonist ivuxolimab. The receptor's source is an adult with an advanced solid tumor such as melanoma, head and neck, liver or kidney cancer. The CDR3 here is CATSSPINQPQHF. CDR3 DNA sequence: TGTGCCACCAGCAGTCCCATCAATCAGCCCCAGCATTTT. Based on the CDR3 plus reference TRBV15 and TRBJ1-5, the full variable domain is DAMVIQNPRYQVTQFGKPVTLSCSQTLNHNVMYWYQQKSSQAPKLLFHYYDKDFNNEADTPDNFQSRRPNTSFCFLDIRSPGLGDTAMYLCATSSPINQPQHFGDGTRLSIL.